The present T cell receptor (beta chain) was sequenced within a study of blood T cell repertoires in COVID-19. TCRdb's copy holds only in-frame clones and misses some; the assay was immunoSEQ multiplex PCR. The sample holds 250,000 to 350,000 clones; around 89% are singletons and the top ten take around 4.4%. Specimen: PBMCs or T cells enriched from blood (not recorded which). The sequence came from a woman in her late teens or twenties with acute COVID-19.

Written as DNA, the CDR3 is TGTGCCAGCAGTGACCTGGGACAGAGATATGGCTACACCTTC. It specifies CASSDLGQRYGYTF. The chain combines TRBV25-1 with TRBJ1-2, with TRBD1 matching 7 bases. The CDR3 has 14 residues. V shed 3 bases, J shed 5 bases, and the junction held 6 bases outside the gene matches. CDR1 MGHDK and CDR2 SYGVNS come from the germline V gene.